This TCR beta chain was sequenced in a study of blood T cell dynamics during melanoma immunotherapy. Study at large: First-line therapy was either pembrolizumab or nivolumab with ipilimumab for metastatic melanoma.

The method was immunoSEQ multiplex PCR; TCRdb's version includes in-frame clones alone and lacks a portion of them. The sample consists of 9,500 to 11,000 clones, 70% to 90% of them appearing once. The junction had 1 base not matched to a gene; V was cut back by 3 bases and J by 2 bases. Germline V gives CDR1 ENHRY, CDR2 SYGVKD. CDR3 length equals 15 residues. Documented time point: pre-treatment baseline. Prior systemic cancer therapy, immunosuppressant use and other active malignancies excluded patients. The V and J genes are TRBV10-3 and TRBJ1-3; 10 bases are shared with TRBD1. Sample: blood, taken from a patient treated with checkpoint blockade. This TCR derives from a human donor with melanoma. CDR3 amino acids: CAISDGQGAGNTIYF. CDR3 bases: TGTGCCATCAGTGACGGACAGGGGGCTGGAAACACCATATATTTT.